The clone carrying this T cell receptor beta chain appeared a single time. Methods used by the authors: How many nucleated cells were present was estimated from reference gene primer amplification. Profiled with immunoSEQ multiplex PCR; TCRdb holds only in-frame clones, not every one. V, J and clone size are taken as reported in that table, and D and trimming were inferred from the DNA itself. The data hold about 670,000 clones, with approximately 90% observed a single time. This specimen belongs to a study of blood T cell repertoires in COVID-19. V was trimmed by 0 bases and J by 1 base, leaving 16 bases between them. This CDR3 is built from 19 residues. Germline V lookup: CDR1 SGHAT, CDR2 FQDESV (reference sequence).

This chain connects TRBV11-1 to TRBJ2-6, with D maybe TRBD1 (5 bases). The sequencing sample was made of peripheral blood. This clonotype was obtained from a woman under 30 with acute or convalescent COVID-19. The CDR3 DNA reads TGTGCCAGCAGCTTAGCGGGTACAGGTCGATCATCTGGGGCCAACGTCCTGACTTTC. It translates to CASSLAGTGRSSGANVLTF. The full variable domain, rest sourced from reference TRBV11-1 and TRBJ2-6, is EAEVAQSPRYKITEKSQAVAFWCDPISGHATLYWYRQILGQGPELLVQFQDESVVDDSQLPKDRFSAERLKGVDSTLKIQPAELGDSAMYLCASSLAGTGRSSGANVLTFGAGSRLTVL.